This T cell receptor (beta chain) came from a study of blood T cell repertoires in COVID-19. Study-level information: Material from acute and convalescent COVID-19 was sourced from the United States, Italy and Spain. Sample material is recorded as cDNA or gDNA derived from T cells, B-cell-depleted T cells, or PBMCs.

CDR3 size: 14 residues. Germline loops: CDR1 GTSNPN, CDR2 SVGIG (reference sequence). Original analysis: Reference gene primer amplification in the assay estimated nucleated cell counts. Profiled with immunoSEQ multiplex PCR; TCRdb holds only in-frame clones, not every one. V, J and clone size were drawn from that table, and D and trimming were deduced from the DNA. The table lists more than 100,000 clones, roughly four fifths of them singletons. This clone has a handful of counts. One end of the junction varies from germline; a read error may be responsible. The clonotype originates from a woman aged 45-65 years with acute or convalescent COVID-19. Material for sequencing was peripheral blood. The rearrangement joins TRBV30 to TRBJ1-1, with D possibly matching TRBD1 (6 bases). The CDR3 is CAWSVGGLNAEAFF. The CDR3 region has the DNA TGTGCCTGGAGTGTAGGGGGTTTGAACGCTGAAGCTTTCTTT. Using reference TRBV30 and TRBJ1-1 for the parts outside the CDR3, the full variable domain is SQTIHQWPATLVQPVGSPLSLECTVEGTSNPNLYWYRQAAGRGLQLLFYSVGIGQISSEVPQNLSASRPQDRQFILSSKKLLLSDSGFYLCAWSVGGLNAEAFFGQGTRLTVV.